A single sample is the source of the 27 T cell receptor beta chains below, sequenced in a study of PD-L1 blockade in urothelial cancer. The sample's time point: peripheral blood 6 weeks after treatment start. The assay was immunoSEQ multiplex PCR, and TCRdb's table has in-frame clones only and misses some. Here the sample spans about 30,000 clones, roughly 87% being singletons. Source: PBMCs, taken around atezolizumab (anti-PD-L1) treatment. The source is an elderly man with urothelial cancer.

In nucleotides, the CDR3 is TGTGCCGTTAAACGGGGGGCTTCGAGTCAGCCCCAGCATTTT. Protein: CAVKRGASSQPQHF. The chain recombines TRBV6-1 with TRBJ1-5, with D tentatively TRBD1 (6 bases). CDR3 length equals 14 residues. The V and J ends lost 11 bases and 6 bases respectively, with 20 bases between them. Germline CDR1 reads MNHNS; CDR2 reads SASEGT.

The rearrangement joins TRBV4-1 to TRBJ2-7; 8 bases fit TRBD2. Trimming took 4 bases from V and 3 from J; bases not matched to a gene: 11. Germline CDR1 reads MGHRA; CDR2 reads YSYEKL. The CDR3 sequence is 16 residues long. This chain's CDR3 is CASSPRGAGDYYEQYF. For the CDR3, the DNA is TGCGCCAGCAGCCCCCGGGGAGCGGGAGACTACTACGAGCAGTACTTC.

The V and J genes are TRBV7-8 and TRBJ2-1; 14 bases are shared with TRBD2. The V gene end was trimmed by 6 bases and the J gene end by 4 bases; junction bases not matched to a gene: 11. This CDR3 region has 18 residues. Germline CDR1 reads SGHVS; CDR2 reads FQNEAQ. CDR3 sequence: CASSSTGLAGVPYNEQFF. CDR3 nucleotides: TGTGCCAGCAGTTCCACGGGACTAGCGGGAGTACCATACAATGAGCAGTTCTTC.

The V gene is TRBV25-1, the J gene TRBJ2-3, with TRBD2 matching 7 bases. Trimming took 5 bases from V and 1 from J; bases not matched to a gene: 12. This CDR3 spans 17 amino acids. Germline values: CDR1 MGHDK, CDR2 SYGVNS. In DNA form, the CDR3 reads TGTGCCAGCAGTCCTCGGACTAGTAAGGTCGGCACAGATACGCAGTATTTT. It is translated as CASSPRTSKVGTDTQYF. The full variable domain, rest sourced from reference TRBV25-1 and TRBJ2-3, is EADIYQTPRYLVIGTGKKITLECSQTMGHDKMYWYQQDPGMELHLIHYSYGVNSTEKGDLSSESTVSRIRTEHFPLTLESARPSHTSQYLCASSPRTSKVGTDTQYFGPGTRLTVL.

The chain is built from TRBV5-1 and TRBJ1-2; D is uncertain. The CDR3 covers 14 residues. The V gene lost 3 bases and the J gene lost 0 bases, with 9 bases spanning the gap. Germline V gene data show CDR1 as SGHRS and CDR2 as YFSETQ. CDR3 sequence: CASSSYSANYGYTF. The CDR3 nucleotides are TGCGCCAGCAGCTCTTATAGCGCTAACTATGGCTACACCTTC. Looking up the rest from reference TRBV5-1 and TRBJ1-2 gives the full variable domain: KAGVTQTPRYLIKTRGQQVTLSCSPISGHRSVSWYQQTPGQGLQFLFEYFSETQRNKGNFPGRFSGRQFSNSRSEMNVSTLELGDSALYLCASSSYSANYGYTFGSGTRLTVV.

This rearrangement joins TRBV6-1 to TRBJ2-5; TRBD1 aligns across 10 bases. The CDR3 is 15 residues long. V was pared by 3 bases and J by 4 bases, with 5 bases of the junction left unmatched. Germline lookup yields CDR1 MNHNS and CDR2 SASEGT. The CDR3 is CASSDRDRGSETQYF. The CDR3, as DNA: TGTGCCAGCAGTGACCGGGACAGGGGATCAGAGACCCAGTACTTC.

The J gene is TRBJ2-7, the V gene TRBV5-1; D possibly matches TRBD1 or TRBD2 (11 bases each). The CDR3 loop spans 20 amino acids. V was pared by 4 bases and J by 0 bases, with 29 bases between. Germline values: CDR1 SGHRS, CDR2 YFSETQ. As DNA, the CDR3 is TGCGCCAGCAGCCGCGGGACAGGGGGGCTAGCGGGAGGCCCCTCCTACGAGCAGTACTTC. This encodes CASSRGTGGLAGGPSYEQYF. Together with reference TRBV5-1 and TRBJ2-7, the CDR3 gives the full variable domain: KAGVTQTPRYLIKTRGQQVTLSCSPISGHRSVSWYQQTPGQGLQFLFEYFSETQRNKGNFPGRFSGRQFSNSRSEMNVSTLELGDSALYLCASSRGTGGLAGGPSYEQYFGPGTRLTVT.

The rearrangement links TRBV19 to TRBJ2-1, with a possible D match to TRBD2 (5 bases). Trimming shortened V by 5 bases and J by 2 bases, and 10 bases separated the two germline ends. The CDR3 sequence is 14 residues long. Germline V gives CDR1 LNHDA, CDR2 SQIVND (reference sequence). CDR3 in DNA: TGTGCCAGTAGTGTACCGGGGACCTACAATGAGCAGTTCTTC. It yields the protein CASSVPGTYNEQFF.

V is TRBV7-2 and J is TRBJ2-3, with 7 bases lining up with TRBD2. Germline trimming cut 1 base from V and 9 bases from J; bases unmatched to any gene: 10. Germline CDR1 is SGHTA and CDR2 is FQGNSA. The length of the CDR3 is 15 residues. This CDR3 is CASSLEGGPRMTQYF. CDR3 DNA: TGTGCCAGCAGCTTAGAGGGAGGGCCGAGGATGACGCAGTATTTT. Based on the CDR3 plus reference TRBV7-2 and TRBJ2-3, the full variable domain is GAGVSQSPSNKVTEKGKDVELRCDPISGHTALYWYRQSLGQGLEFLIYFQGNSAPDKSGLPSDRFSAERTGGSVSTLTIQRTQQEDSAVYLCASSLEGGPRMTQYFGPGTRLTVL.

The chain employs TRBV7-8 and TRBJ1-5, with TRBD1 matching 7 bases. Germline V gives CDR1 SGHVS, CDR2 FQNEAQ. Trimming cost V 5 bases and J 3 bases; bases outside gene matches: 7. This CDR3 has 15 residues. In DNA form, the CDR3 reads TGTGCCAGCAGCAACCCGGACAGGCCCAATCAGCCCCAGCATTTT. Amino acids: CASSNPDRPNQPQHF.

The chain links TRBV9 to TRBJ2-2; no definite D call. CDR1 and CDR2 from the germline V gene are SGDLS and YYNGEE. Trimming removed 1 base at V and 5 bases at J, with 6 bases between. This CDR3 is built from 13 residues. CDR3 protein: CASSVTVTGELFF. DNA for the CDR3: TGTGCCAGCAGCGTAACGGTGACCGGGGAGCTGTTTTTT.

A single count supports this clone. The rearrangement links TRBV5-1 to TRBJ2-5; 9 nucleotides match TRBD2. Germline V gives CDR1 SGHRS, CDR2 YFSETQ. V shed 4 bases, J shed 0 bases, and the junction held 4 bases outside the gene matches. The CDR3 contains 15 residues. The CDR3 reads CASSLSGGNQETQYF. CDR3 nucleotides: TGCGCCAGCAGCCTTAGCGGGGGCAACCAAGAGACCCAGTACTTC. The full variable domain, its missing parts supplied by reference TRBV5-1 and TRBJ2-5, is KAGVTQTPRYLIKTRGQQVTLSCSPISGHRSVSWYQQTPGQGLQFLFEYFSETQRNKGNFPGRFSGRQFSNSRSEMNVSTLELGDSALYLCASSLSGGNQETQYFGPGTRLLVL.

This clone was counted once. The chain links TRBV5-1 to TRBJ2-3; maybe TRBD2 (7 bases). Germline V lookup: CDR1 SGHRS, CDR2 YFSETQ. The germline V and J ends were trimmed by 0 bases and 4 bases, with 9 bases remaining between them. CDR3 length: 14 amino acids. This CDR3 reads CASSLGGGADTQYF. CDR3 nucleotides: TGCGCCAGCAGCTTGGGCGGGGGCGCAGATACGCAGTATTTT. Filled out from reference TRBV5-1 and TRBJ2-3, the complete variable domain reads KAGVTQTPRYLIKTRGQQVTLSCSPISGHRSVSWYQQTPGQGLQFLFEYFSETQRNKGNFPGRFSGRQFSNSRSEMNVSTLELGDSALYLCASSLGGGADTQYFGPGTRLTVL.

The chain has TRBV18 and TRBJ2-2, with TRBD2 matching 9 bases. Germline trimming cut 3 bases from V and 4 bases from J; bases unmatched to any gene: 6. The CDR3 has 16 residues. CDR1 KGHSH and CDR2 LQKENI come from the germline V gene. This CDR3 reads CASSPLAGIGTGELFF. The CDR3 bases are TGTGCCAGCTCACCCCTAGCGGGAATTGGCACCGGGGAGCTGTTTTTT.

V and J are TRBV4-3 and TRBJ2-3; 7 bases align to TRBD1. The trim removed 5 bases at V and 1 base at J, leaving 3 bases unmatched. This CDR3 comprises 14 residues. CDR1 and CDR2 from the germline V gene are LGHNA and YSLEER. DNA of the CDR3: TGCGCCAGCAGCAGAGACAGGGGCACAGATACGCAGTATTTT. As protein: CASSRDRGTDTQYF.

The J gene is TRBJ2-5, the V gene TRBV5-1; TRBD1 might be the D (5 bases). Between the trimmed V and J ends, which lost 0 bases and 5 bases, there was a span of 11 bases. Germline values: CDR1 SGHRS, CDR2 YFSETQ. The CDR3 consists of 14 residues. CDR3 loop: CASSLAAGRETQYF. The CDR3 DNA is TGCGCCAGCAGCTTGGCGGCAGGGCGGGAGACCCAGTACTTC.

This clone was seen once. V usage is TRBV29-1 and J usage is TRBJ2-3, with TRBD1 as a possible D gene (6 bases). There are 16 residues in the CDR3. Trimming took off 7 bases at V and 0 bases at J, with 20 bases between the two ends. Per germline, CDR1 SQVTM and CDR2 ANQGSEA. The CDR3 sequence: CSALKGGIPSTDTQYF. The CDR3 region has the DNA TGCAGCGCTCTGAAAGGGGGAATTCCTAGCACAGATACGCAGTATTTT.

The rearrangement uses TRBV27 and TRBJ1-2; 7 bases match TRBD1. Trimming took 6 bases from V and 3 from J; bases not matched to a gene: 7. The CDR3 runs to 14 residues. Germline V gene lookup returns CDR1 MNHEY and CDR2 SMNVEV (reference sequence). The CDR3 spells CASSRQGSDYGYTF. The CDR3 DNA is TGTGCCAGCAGCAGACAGGGCTCTGACTATGGCTACACCTTC.

The chain recombines TRBV11-2 with TRBJ2-5, with 7 bases that match TRBD2. The CDR3 consists of 15 residues. Germline values: CDR1 SGHAT, CDR2 FQNNGV. V shed 5 bases and J 1 base; nucleotides not matched to a gene: 7. For the CDR3, the DNA is TGTGCCAGCAGCAATACTAGCGCAATCCAAGAGACCCAGTACTTC. It codes for CASSNTSAIQETQYF. The whole variable domain, remainder taken from reference TRBV11-2 and TRBJ2-5, is EAGVAQSPRYKIIEKRQSVAFWCNPISGHATLYWYQQILGQGPKLLIQFQNNGVVDDSQLPKDRFSAERLKGVDSTLKIQPAKLEDSAVYLCASSNTSAIQETQYFGPGTRLLVL.

This chain connects TRBV21-1 to TRBJ1-1; the tabulated D call, TRBD1, remains unverified against the DNA. TRBV21-1 is recorded as a pseudogene. The CDR3 is made up of 16 amino acids. The CDR3 protein is CASSATGQGGGTEAFF. The CDR3 DNA follows: TGTGCCAGCAGCGCGACCGGACAGGGGGGCGGCACTGAAGCTTTCTTT.

J is TRBJ1-1 and V is TRBV10-2; tentative D call: TRBD1 (5 bases). In germline, CDR1 is WSHSY, CDR2 SAAADI. V shed 6 bases and J shed 7 bases, with 12 bases lying between them. The CDR3 covers 12 residues. In nucleotides, the CDR3 is TGCGCCAGCAGGGACGCAGGGATTGAAGCTTTCTTT. Its protein product is CASRDAGIEAFF.

This chain joins TRBV10-2 and TRBJ2-5; 11 bases align to TRBD2. This CDR3 has 15 residues. Per the germline V gene, CDR1 is WSHSY and CDR2 is SAAADI. V shed 3 bases and J 2 bases; nucleotides not matched to a gene: 2. The CDR3 DNA follows: TGCGCCAGCAGTGATAGCGGGAGGGCTCAAGAGACCCAGTACTTC. Translating gives CASSDSGRAQETQYF.

CDR3 nucleotide sequence: TGCAGTGCCGACAGCTACAATGAGCAGTTCTTC. Its translation: CSADSYNEQFF. The chain couples TRBV20-1 to TRBJ2-1; maybe TRBD1 (5 bases). The V gene's germline CDR1 is DFQATT and CDR2 SNEGSKA (reference sequence). The V and J ends lost 6 bases and 3 bases respectively, with 6 bases between them. This CDR3 is 11 amino acids long.

The V gene is TRBV10-3, the J gene TRBJ2-6; D unclear. Between the trimmed V and J ends, which lost 5 bases and 1 base, there was a span of 9 bases. Germline lookup yields CDR1 ENHRY and CDR2 SYGVKD. The CDR3 contains 15 residues. CDR3 region: CAISPQISGANVLTF. Here the CDR3 DNA reads TGTGCCATCAGTCCCCAGATATCTGGGGCCAACGTCCTGACTTTC.

This sequence joins TRBV5-4 and TRBJ2-5; a possible D gene is TRBD2 (6 bases). CDR1 and CDR2 from the germline V gene are SGHNT and YYREEE (reference sequence). Deletions cut 1 base from V and 6 bases from J, with 13 bases between. CDR3 length: 14 amino acids. The CDR3 is CASSLPGAGKTQYF. In DNA, the CDR3 is TGTGCCAGCAGCTTGCCGGGAGCAGGGAAGACCCAGTACTTC.

The V and J genes are TRBV6-5 and TRBJ1-2, with 11 bases matching TRBD1. CDR3 length: 14 amino acids. Germline CDR1 reads MNHEY; CDR2 reads SVGAGI. Unmatched junction bases numbered 6, after V lost 5 bases and J lost 7 bases. CDR3: CASSPRTGGSGYTF. CDR3 nucleotides: TGTGCCAGCAGTCCAAGGACAGGGGGCAGTGGCTACACCTTC.

The chain uses TRBV19 and TRBJ1-5, with D possibly being TRBD1 (5 bases). CDR1 LNHDA and CDR2 SQIVND come from the germline V gene (reference sequence). The V gene lost 7 bases and the J gene lost 6 bases, with 19 bases spanning the gap. The CDR3 sequence is 15 residues long. The CDR3 DNA is TGTGCCAGTACCTCTGCGGGGGGGTTCGGTCAGCCCCAGCATTTT. It translates to CASTSAGGFGQPQHF.